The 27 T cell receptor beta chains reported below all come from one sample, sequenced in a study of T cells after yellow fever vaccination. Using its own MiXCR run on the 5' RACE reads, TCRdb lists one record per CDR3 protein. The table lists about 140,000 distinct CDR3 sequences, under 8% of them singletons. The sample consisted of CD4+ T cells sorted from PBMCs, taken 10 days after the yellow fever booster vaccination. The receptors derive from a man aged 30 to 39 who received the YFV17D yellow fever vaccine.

The CDR3 DNA reads TGTGCCAGCAGTTTGTCCCCCCTCGGACTAGCGGGAACCTACGAGCAGTACTTC. It specifies CASSLSPLGLAGTYEQYF. The V call is TRBV6-5, the J call TRBJ2-7; 12 bases match TRBD2. There are 18 residues in the CDR3. V lost 4 bases to trimming and J lost 2 bases; unmatched junction nucleotides: 12. Per the germline V gene, CDR1 is MNHEY and CDR2 is SVGAGI.

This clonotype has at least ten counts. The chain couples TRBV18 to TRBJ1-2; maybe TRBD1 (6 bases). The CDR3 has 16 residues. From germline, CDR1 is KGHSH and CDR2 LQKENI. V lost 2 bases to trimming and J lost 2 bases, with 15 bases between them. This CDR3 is CASSPAGGGLNYGYTF. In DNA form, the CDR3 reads TGTGCCAGCTCACCAGCCGGGGGCGGCTTGAACTATGGCTACACCTTC.

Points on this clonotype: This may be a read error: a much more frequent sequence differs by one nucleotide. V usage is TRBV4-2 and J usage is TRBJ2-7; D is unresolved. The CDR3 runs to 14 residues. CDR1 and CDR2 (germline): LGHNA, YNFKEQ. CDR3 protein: CAGSQVSDTYEQYF. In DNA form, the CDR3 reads TGTGCCGGCAGCCAAGTTTCAGATACCTACGAGCAGTACTTC.

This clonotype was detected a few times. CDR3 loop: CAWSPKGLAGVSRSYEQYF. Written as DNA, the CDR3 is TGTGCCTGGAGCCCCAAAGGACTAGCGGGAGTGTCGAGGTCCTACGAGCAGTACTTC. This rearrangement joins TRBV30 to TRBJ2-7, with 13 bases aligning to TRBD2. CDR3 size: 19 residues. The V and J ends lost 3 bases and 1 base, in that order; junction bases with no gene match: 15. Germline values: CDR1 GTSNPN, CDR2 SVGIG (reference sequence).

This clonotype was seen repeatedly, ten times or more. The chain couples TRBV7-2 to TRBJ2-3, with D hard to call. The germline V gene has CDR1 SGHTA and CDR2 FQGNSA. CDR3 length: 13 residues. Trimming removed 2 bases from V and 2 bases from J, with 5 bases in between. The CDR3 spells CASSLTATDTQYF. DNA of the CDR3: TGTGCCAGCAGCTTAACCGCCACAGATACGCAGTATTTT. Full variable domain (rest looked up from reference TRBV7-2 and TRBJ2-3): GAGVSQSPSNKVTEKGKDVELRCDPISGHTALYWYRQSLGQGLEFLIYFQGNSAPDKSGLPSDRFSAERTGGSVSTLTIQRTQQEDSAVYLCASSLTATDTQYFGPGTRLTVL.

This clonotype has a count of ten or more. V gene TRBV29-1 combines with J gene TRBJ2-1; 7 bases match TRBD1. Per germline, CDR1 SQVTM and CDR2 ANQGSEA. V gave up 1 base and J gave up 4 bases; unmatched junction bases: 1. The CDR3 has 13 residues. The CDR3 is CSVEADRYNEQFF. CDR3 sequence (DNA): TGCAGCGTTGAAGCGGACAGGTACAATGAGCAGTTCTTC.

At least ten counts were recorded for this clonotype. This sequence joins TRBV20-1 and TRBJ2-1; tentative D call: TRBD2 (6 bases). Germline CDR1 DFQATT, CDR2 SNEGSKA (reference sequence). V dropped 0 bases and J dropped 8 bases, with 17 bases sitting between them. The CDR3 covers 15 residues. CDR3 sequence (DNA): TGCAGTGCTAGAGACGGGGGAGTAGCGATAGATGAGCAGTTCTTC. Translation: CSARDGGVAIDEQFF.

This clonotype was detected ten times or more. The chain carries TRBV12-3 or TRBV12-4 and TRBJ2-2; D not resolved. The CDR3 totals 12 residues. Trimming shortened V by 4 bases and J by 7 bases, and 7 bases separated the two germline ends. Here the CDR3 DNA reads TGTGCCAGCAGTTCGCCCGTCGGGGAGCTGTTTTTT. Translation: CASSSPVGELFF.

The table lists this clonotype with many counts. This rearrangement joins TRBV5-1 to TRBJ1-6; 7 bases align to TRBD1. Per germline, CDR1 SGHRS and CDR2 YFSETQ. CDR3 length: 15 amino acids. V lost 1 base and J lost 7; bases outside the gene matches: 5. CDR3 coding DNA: TGCGCCAGCAGCTTGTGGCAGGGGGAAAATTCACCCCTCCACTTT. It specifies CASSLWQGENSPLHF.

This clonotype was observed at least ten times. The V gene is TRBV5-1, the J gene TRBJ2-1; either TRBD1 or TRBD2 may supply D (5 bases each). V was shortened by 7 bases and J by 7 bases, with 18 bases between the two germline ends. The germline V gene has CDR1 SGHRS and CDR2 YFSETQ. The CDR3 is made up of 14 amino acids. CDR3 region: CASSLGDGGNEQFF. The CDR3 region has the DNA TGCGCCAGCTCACTCGGGGATGGGGGTAATGAGCAGTTCTTC.

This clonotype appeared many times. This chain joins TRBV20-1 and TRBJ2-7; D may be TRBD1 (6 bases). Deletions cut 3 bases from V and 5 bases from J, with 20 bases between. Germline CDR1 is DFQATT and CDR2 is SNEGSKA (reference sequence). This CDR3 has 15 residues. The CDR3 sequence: CSARMAAQGSHEQYF. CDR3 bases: TGCAGTGCTAGGATGGCGGCTCAGGGGAGTCACGAGCAGTACTTC.

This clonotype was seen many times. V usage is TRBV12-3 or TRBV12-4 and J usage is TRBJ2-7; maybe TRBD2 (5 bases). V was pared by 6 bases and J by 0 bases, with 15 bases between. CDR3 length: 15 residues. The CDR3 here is CASSARSGSSYEQYF. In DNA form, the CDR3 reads TGTGCCAGCAGCGCAAGAAGCGGAAGCTCCTACGAGCAGTACTTC.

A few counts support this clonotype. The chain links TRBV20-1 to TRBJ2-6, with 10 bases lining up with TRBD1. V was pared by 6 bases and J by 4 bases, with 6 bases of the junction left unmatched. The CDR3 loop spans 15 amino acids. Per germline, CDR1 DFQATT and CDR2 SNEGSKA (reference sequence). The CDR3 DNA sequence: TGCAGTGCGTGGACAGGGGGAGGAGGGGCCAACGTCCTGACTTTC. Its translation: CSAWTGGGGANVLTF.

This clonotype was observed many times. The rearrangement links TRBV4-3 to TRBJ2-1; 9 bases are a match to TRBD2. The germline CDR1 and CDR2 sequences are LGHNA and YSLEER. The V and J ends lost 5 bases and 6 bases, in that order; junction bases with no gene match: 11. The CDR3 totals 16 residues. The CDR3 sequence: CASSFRVAGGVNEQFF. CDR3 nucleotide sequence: TGCGCCAGCAGCTTCCGAGTCGCGGGAGGGGTCAATGAGCAGTTCTTC.

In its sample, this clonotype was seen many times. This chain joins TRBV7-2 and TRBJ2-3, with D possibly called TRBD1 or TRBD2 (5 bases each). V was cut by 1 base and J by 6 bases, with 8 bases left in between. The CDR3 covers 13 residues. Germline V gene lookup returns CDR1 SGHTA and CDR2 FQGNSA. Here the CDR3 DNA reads TGTGCCAGCAGCTTAGGCGAGGGGGATACGCAGTATTTT. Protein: CASSLGEGDTQYF.

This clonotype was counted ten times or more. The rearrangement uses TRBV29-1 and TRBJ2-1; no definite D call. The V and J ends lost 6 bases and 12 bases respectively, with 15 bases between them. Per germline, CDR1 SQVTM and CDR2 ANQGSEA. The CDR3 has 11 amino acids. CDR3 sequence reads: CSVDSDLRQFF. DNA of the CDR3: TGCAGCGTAGACTCGGACCTTAGGCAGTTCTTC.

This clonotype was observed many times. The CDR3 region has the DNA TGCAGCGTCTCCGGGGCCTTGAATCAGCCCCAGCATTTT. It encodes CSVSGALNQPQHF. The rearrangement links TRBV29-1 to TRBJ1-5; the D gene is possibly TRBD1 (5 bases). Germline V gene data show CDR1 as SQVTM and CDR2 as ANQGSEA. The CDR3 consists of 13 residues. V lost 6 bases, J lost 4 bases, and 13 bases lay in between. The full variable domain, rest sourced from reference TRBV29-1 and TRBJ1-5, is SAVISQKPSRDICQRGTSLTIQCQVDSQVTMMFWYRQQPGQSLTLIATANQGSEATYESGFVIDKFPISRPNLTFSTLTVSNMSPEDSSIYLCSVSGALNQPQHFGDGTRLSIL.

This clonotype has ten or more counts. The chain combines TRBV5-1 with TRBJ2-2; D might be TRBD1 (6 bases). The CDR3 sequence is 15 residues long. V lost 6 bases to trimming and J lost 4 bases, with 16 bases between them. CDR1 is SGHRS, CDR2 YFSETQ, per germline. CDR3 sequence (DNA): TGCGCCAGCACTCCCGGGACACTAGTCACCGGGGAGCTGTTTTTT. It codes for CASTPGTLVTGELFF.

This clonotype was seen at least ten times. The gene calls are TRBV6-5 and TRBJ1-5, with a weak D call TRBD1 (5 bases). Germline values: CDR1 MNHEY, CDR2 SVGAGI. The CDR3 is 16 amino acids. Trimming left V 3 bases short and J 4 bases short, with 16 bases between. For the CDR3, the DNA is TGTGCCAGCAGTTATGGGAGGGGCGTTAGGAATCAGCCCCAGCATTTT. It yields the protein CASSYGRGVRNQPQHF.

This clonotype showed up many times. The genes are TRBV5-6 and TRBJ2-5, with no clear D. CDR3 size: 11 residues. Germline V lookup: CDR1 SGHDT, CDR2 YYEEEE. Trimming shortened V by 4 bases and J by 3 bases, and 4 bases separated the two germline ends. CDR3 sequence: CASSVEETQYF. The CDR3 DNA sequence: TGTGCCAGCAGCGTAGAAGAGACCCAGTACTTC.

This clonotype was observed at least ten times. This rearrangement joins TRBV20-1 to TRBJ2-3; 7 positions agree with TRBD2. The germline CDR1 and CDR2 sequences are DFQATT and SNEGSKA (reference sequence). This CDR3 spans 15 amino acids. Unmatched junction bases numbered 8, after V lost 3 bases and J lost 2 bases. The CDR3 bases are TGCAGTGCTAGCAGGCTAGCGGAGCCCACAGATACGCAGTATTTT. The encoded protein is CSASRLAEPTDTQYF.

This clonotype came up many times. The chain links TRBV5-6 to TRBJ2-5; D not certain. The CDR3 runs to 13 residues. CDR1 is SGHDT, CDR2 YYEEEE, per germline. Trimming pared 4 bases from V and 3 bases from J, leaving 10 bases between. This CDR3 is CASSPYPEETQYF. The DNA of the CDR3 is TGTGCCAGCAGCCCGTACCCCGAAGAGACCCAGTACTTC.

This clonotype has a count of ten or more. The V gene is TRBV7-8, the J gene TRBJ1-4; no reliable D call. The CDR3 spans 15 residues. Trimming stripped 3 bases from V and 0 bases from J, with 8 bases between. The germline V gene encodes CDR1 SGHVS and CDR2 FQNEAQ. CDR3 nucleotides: TGTGCCAGCAGCTTCGGAGGAGCAACTAATGAAAAACTGTTTTTT. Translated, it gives CASSFGGATNEKLFF.

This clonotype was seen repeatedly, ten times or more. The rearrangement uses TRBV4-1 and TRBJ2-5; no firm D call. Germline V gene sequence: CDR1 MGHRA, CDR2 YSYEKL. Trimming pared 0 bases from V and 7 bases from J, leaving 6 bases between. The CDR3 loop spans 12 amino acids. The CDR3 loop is CASSQDERTQYF. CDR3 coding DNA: TGCGCCAGCAGCCAAGATGAACGGACCCAGTACTTC.

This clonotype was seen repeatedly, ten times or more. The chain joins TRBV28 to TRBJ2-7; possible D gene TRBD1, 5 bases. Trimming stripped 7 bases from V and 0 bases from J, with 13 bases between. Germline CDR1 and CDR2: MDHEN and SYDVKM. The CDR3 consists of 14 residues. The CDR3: CASTPGSGSYEQYF. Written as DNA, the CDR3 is TGTGCCAGCACCCCAGGGTCCGGCTCCTACGAGCAGTACTTC.

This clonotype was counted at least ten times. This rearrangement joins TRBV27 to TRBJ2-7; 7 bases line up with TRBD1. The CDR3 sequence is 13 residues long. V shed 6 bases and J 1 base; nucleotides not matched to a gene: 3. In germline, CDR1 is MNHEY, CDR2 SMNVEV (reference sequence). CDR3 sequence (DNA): TGTGCCAGCAGAAGACAGGGTTCCTACGAGCAGTACTTC. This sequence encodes CASRRQGSYEQYF.

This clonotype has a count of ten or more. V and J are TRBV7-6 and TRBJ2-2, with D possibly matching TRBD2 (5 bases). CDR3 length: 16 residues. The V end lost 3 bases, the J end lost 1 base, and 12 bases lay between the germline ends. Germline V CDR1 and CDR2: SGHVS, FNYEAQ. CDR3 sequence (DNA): TGTGCCAGCAGCTTGGGTGGGAGTCGGAACACCGGGGAGCTGTTTTTT. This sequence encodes CASSLGGSRNTGELFF.